This record covers a single T cell receptor beta chain. The antigen is not known. This specimen comes from a study of shared clonotypes between healthy human individuals. The overall study: Two women and three men aged 18 to 49 made up the donors. Study conclusions and caveats: In contrast to clonotypes shared by all four donors, non-shared clonotypes had lower generation probabilities.

A CD45RA-negative memory subset and a CD45RA+ naive subset were separated from the CD4+ cells. In the original analysis: For the immunoSEQ data, sequences were junction-only without quality scores, so filtering differed. The repertoire was sequenced with immunoSEQ multiplex PCR; TCRdb's copy has only in-frame clones and lacks some. Clone size and the V and J calls come from that table; the DNA yielded D and trimming. The data contain roughly 2.5 million clones, more than 90% of them seen just once; the ten biggest clones take up roughly 0.15%. The source of this sequence is a young man in good health. What was sequenced was naive CD4+ T cells sorted from blood. Subset given: CD45RA+ positively selected.

CDR3 in amino acids: CASSYSAGLKDNEQFF. DNA for the CDR3: TGTGCCAGCAGTTACTCGGCGGGACTAAAGGACAATGAGCAGTTCTTC. This chain joins TRBV6-5 and TRBJ2-1; 7 bases are shared with TRBD2. V lost 0 bases to trimming and J lost 5 bases; unmatched junction nucleotides: 7. From germline, CDR1 is MNHEY and CDR2 SVGAGI. The CDR3 spans 16 residues.